This T cell receptor beta chain is from a study of control samples from healthy donors and cancer patients. This clone was found once. The table came from immunoSEQ multiplex PCR; TCRdb's copy has only in-frame clones and leaves some out. The table includes about 120,000 clones, approximately 87% detected once. Per germline, CDR1 SGHDN and CDR2 FVKESK. Trimming took 1 base from V and 1 from J, leaving 10 bases between them. This CDR3 contains 16 residues. Sequencing was carried out using blood. The TCR sequence derives from a man aged 25-45 years in good health. The chain is built from TRBV14 and TRBJ2-2; possible D gene TRBD2, 5 bases. The CDR3 sequence: CASSQGGEGNTGELFF. The CDR3 nucleotides read TGTGCCAGCAGCCAAGGAGGCGAGGGGAACACCGGGGAGCTGTTTTTT.